This TCR beta chain was captured by sequencing in a study of shared clonotypes between healthy human individuals. Memory CD4+ cells were the fraction left after CD45RA+ naive selection. Germline-derived CDR1 and CDR2 are MDHEN and SYDVKM. The CDR3 is 15 residues long. Unmatched junction bases numbered 10, after V lost 2 bases and J lost 7 bases. The study, taken as a whole, reports: Naive subsets usually exceeded memory subsets in estimated richness. Few donors limited the genetic and exposure-history diversity represented.

Genomic DNA belonging to each subset was distributed in equal measure over several immunoSEQ plates. The protocol was immunoSEQ multiplex PCR, while the TCRdb copy is restricted to in-frame clones and leaves out a portion. The sample lists 640,000 or so clones; 55% to 75% were seen once. About this clone: The target antigen is unknown.

This chain uses TRBV28 with TRBJ1-2; the match to TRBD1 covers 7 bases. The origin of this receptor is a woman in her twenties or thirties in good health. The sample comprised memory CD4+ T cells sorted from blood. As for subset: CD45RA-negative fraction. The CDR3 sequence: CASSLTGARAGGYTF. For the CDR3, the DNA is TGTGCCAGCAGTTTAACAGGGGCGAGGGCTGGTGGCTACACCTTC.